These T cell receptor beta chains were read from a single sample in a study of T cells after yellow fever vaccination. A single record per CDR3 protein comes from TCRdb applying MiXCR to the 5' RACE reads. The sample has 300,000 or so distinct CDR3 sequences; roughly 7.5% are singletons. The sequenced sample was PBMCs, obtained around 45 days after the first yellow fever vaccination. The receptors were gathered from a man between 18 and 29 years old who received the YFV17D yellow fever vaccine. Each CDR3 is given with its conserved first and last residue. The D gene is left open where the match is weak. Clone sizes are given selectively: once, few, many, or a class where the clone is expanded.

v_gene	abundance	d_gene	j_gene	CDR3aa	CDR3nt
TRBV12-5	NA	TRBD1	TRBJ1-2	CASGKTFQGEDYGYTF	TGTGCTAGTGGAAAGACCTTCCAGGGGGAGGACTATGGCTACACCTTC
TRBV24-1	few	TRBD1	TRBJ1-2	CATSDRRTGDYGYTF	TGTGCCACCAGTGACCGCCGGACAGGGGACTATGGCTACACCTTC
TRBV20-1	NA	NA	TRBJ1-5	CSARAPTDNQPQHF	TGCAGTGCTAGAGCCCCGACAGACAATCAGCCCCAGCATTTT
TRBV9	many	NA	TRBJ1-5	CASSVDADQPQHF	TGTGCCAGCAGCGTAGATGCGGATCAGCCCCAGCATTTT
TRBV25-1	NA	NA	TRBJ1-2	CASSRGVTGYTF	TGTGCCAGCAGTAGAGGGGTTACGGGCTACACCTTC
TRBV7-2	NA	TRBD1	TRBJ1-6	CASRLEGAGSPLHF	TGTGCCAGCAGATTAGAGGGGGCAGGTTCACCCCTCCACTTT
TRBV7-2	NA	NA	TRBJ1-5	CASSPWDGAGQPQHF	TGTGCCAGCAGCCCCTGGGACGGCGCAGGGCAGCCCCAGCATTTT
TRBV20-1	few	TRBD1	TRBJ1-1	CSARDRQAMNTEAFF	TGCAGTGCTAGGGACAGGCAAGCAATGAACACTGAAGCTTTCTTT
TRBV28	few	NA	TRBJ1-4	CASSPEGEKLFF	TGTGCCAGCAGTCCCGAAGGCGAAAAACTGTTTTTT
TRBV27	NA	TRBD1	TRBJ2-5	CASSTGTGGAETQYF	TGTGCCAGCAGTACCGGGACAGGGGGCGCGGAGACCCAGTACTTC
TRBV9	few	NA	TRBJ2-1	CASSVRPYRDEQFF	TGTGCCAGCAGCGTACGCCCCTACAGGGATGAGCAGTTCTTC
TRBV5-1	few	TRBD1	TRBJ1-6	CASSWDREDSPLHF	TGCGCCAGCAGCTGGGACAGGGAGGATTCACCCCTCCACTTT
TRBV2	many	NA	TRBJ1-2	CASSRGAGGYTF	TGTGCCAGCAGTCGGGGGGCGGGAGGCTACACCTTC
TRBV5-1	few	NA	TRBJ1-2	CASSFLRDNYGYTF	TGCGCCAGCAGCTTTCTCCGGGACAACTATGGCTACACCTTC
TRBV9	NA	TRBD1	TRBJ2-1	CASSTGTGSPEQFF	TGTGCCAGCAGCACCGGGACAGGGTCCCCTGAGCAGTTCTTC
TRBV12-3/TRBV12-4	NA	NA	TRBJ1-2	CASTLGGSGYTF	TGTGCCAGCACCTTGGGAGGGTCTGGCTACACCTTC
TRBV19	few	NA	TRBJ2-2	CASIGGLTGELFF	TGTGCCAGTATCGGGGGCCTCACCGGGGAGCTGTTTTTT
TRBV28	NA	NA	TRBJ2-2	CASSRVPGNTGELFF	TGTGCCAGCAGCCGGGTCCCCGGGAACACCGGGGAGCTGTTTTTT
TRBV6-2/TRBV6-3	few	TRBD2	TRBJ2-1	CASSPVSSGGAYNEQFF	TGTGCCAGCAGTCCCGTATCGTCCGGGGGGGCCTACAATGAGCAGTTCTTC
TRBV9	few	TRBD2	TRBJ2-1	CASSVVPPSGVISSYNEQFF	TGTGCCAGCAGCGTAGTTCCCCCCAGCGGGGTGATTAGTTCCTACAATGAGCAGTTCTTC
TRBV5-1	NA	NA	TRBJ2-3	CASSLESGTDTQYF	TGCGCCAGCAGCTTGGAATCAGGAACAGATACGCAGTATTTT
TRBV11-2	few	NA	TRBJ2-3	CASSSDSRLPDTQYF	TGTGCCAGCAGCTCGGACTCGCGCCTTCCAGATACGCAGTATTTT
TRBV10-3	few	NA	TRBJ1-2	CAISEQRVGYTF	TGTGCCATCAGTGAGCAACGGGTCGGCTACACCTTC